The clone carrying this T cell receptor beta chain was recorded a few times. These data come from a study of response to subunit inactivated influenza vaccine. TCRdb itself ran the RT-PCR reads through MiXCR, one entry per CDR3 protein. The sample holds hundreds of thousands of distinct CDR3 sequences, approximately 15% seen once. The V gene lost 1 base and the J gene lost 2 bases, with 12 bases spanning the gap. Germline loops: CDR1 SGHDT, CDR2 YYEEEE. The length of the CDR3 is 15 residues. This TCR was recovered from a man aged 50-59 years who received an inactivated influenza vaccine. Here the sequenced sample was PBMCs from blood, taken 11 to 12 days after vaccination. The V call is TRBV5-6, the J call TRBJ1-1, with D possibly being TRBD1 (6 bases). The CDR3 coding sequence is TGTGCCAGCAGCTTGCCTCAGGGGATTAACACTGAAGCTTTCTTT. Protein: CASSLPQGINTEAFF.